One and the same sample provided the 12 T cell receptor beta chains below, sequenced in a study of T-cell memory formation after mild COVID-19. TCRdb ran MiXCR on the 5' RACE reads and lists one entry per CDR3 protein. The sample includes about 110,000 distinct CDR3 sequences, 15% to 20% of them seen just once. The sample comprised PBMCs or a T cell subset sorted from them (not recorded which). The receptors originated from a man younger than 35 who had mild COVID-19 (a few samples of this study predate the infection). Cell type and time point are not known.

The chain employs TRBV4-3 and TRBJ2-1, with D unresolved. Between the trimmed V and J ends, which lost 0 bases and 0 bases, there was a span of 12 bases. Germline V gives CDR1 LGHNA, CDR2 YSLEER. CDR3 length: 17 residues. As DNA, the CDR3 is TGCGCCAGCAGCCAAGATCAAGCGAGGAGCTCCTACAATGAGCAGTTCTTC. It translates to CASSQDQARSSYNEQFF.

This clonotype was counted between two and nine times. In DNA form, the CDR3 reads TGTGCCAGCAGTTTTCTAGCGGGGGGGACAGAGACCCAGTACTTC. Its protein is CASSFLAGGTETQYF. V is TRBV27 and J is TRBJ2-5; 12 nucleotides match TRBD2. The CDR3 covers 15 residues. Trimming at V came to 3 bases and at J to 4 bases, leaving 3 bases not matched to a gene. CDR1 is MNHEY, CDR2 SMNVEV, per germline (reference sequence).

This chain joins TRBV10-3 and TRBJ1-2; D may be TRBD1 (5 bases). Germline lookup yields CDR1 ENHRY and CDR2 SYGVKD. The CDR3 length is 14 residues. V was cut by 5 bases and J by 6 bases, with 16 bases left in between. The CDR3 here is CAISQNGGGNGYTF. The CDR3 nucleotides read TGTGCCATCAGTCAAAACGGGGGTGGGAATGGCTACACCTTC.

This clonotype has just a few counts. This chain joins TRBV7-9 and TRBJ2-1; D ambiguous. Germline loops: CDR1 SEHNR, CDR2 FQNEAQ (reference sequence). The CDR3 runs 13 residues. The V gene lost 6 bases and the J gene lost 10 bases, with 16 bases spanning the gap. CDR3 DNA: TGTGCCAGCAGTGTGGGGTTTTTGGTCGAGCAGTTCTTC. It translates to CASSVGFLVEQFF.

This clonotype showed up just a few times. The V and J genes are TRBV30 and TRBJ1-2, with D perhaps matching TRBD1 (6 bases). The CDR3 totals 15 residues. The V gene lost 0 bases and the J gene lost 7 bases, with 18 bases spanning the gap. Per the germline V gene, CDR1 is GTSNPN and CDR2 is SVGIG (reference sequence). The CDR3 loop is CAWSVHSRGYGGYTF. DNA for the CDR3: TGTGCCTGGAGTGTACACAGTAGGGGGTACGGTGGCTACACCTTC.

The chain recombines TRBV5-1 with TRBJ2-5; D possibly corresponds to TRBD1 (5 bases). CDR3 length: 13 amino acids. Germline loops: CDR1 SGHRS, CDR2 YFSETQ. With 5 bases removed from V and 2 bases from J, the gap between germline ends came to 10 bases. As DNA, the CDR3 is TGCGCCAGCAGTTCCGCAGGGCAAGAGACCCAGTACTTC. It specifies CASSSAGQETQYF.

This chain joins TRBV5-1 and TRBJ2-7, with 9 bases that match TRBD1. The germline CDR1 and CDR2 sequences are SGHRS and YFSETQ. The CDR3 totals 14 residues. V lost 4 bases and J lost 6; bases outside the gene matches: 8. CDR3 region: CASSIGTGRGEQYV. The CDR3 nucleotides read TGCGCCAGCAGCATAGGGACAGGGCGTGGCGAGCAGTACGTC.

The J gene is TRBJ2-7, the V gene TRBV20-1, with 15 bases lining up with TRBD2. J lost 9 bases, V lost 3 bases, and 9 bases had no gene match. CDR1 is DFQATT, CDR2 SNEGSKA, per germline (reference sequence). The length of the CDR3 is 15 residues. The CDR3 DNA is TGCAGTGCTAGTAGCCGGACTAGCGGGGGGGCCGGGCAGTACGTC. Translation: CSASSRTSGGAGQYV.

The chain combines TRBV12-3 or TRBV12-4 with TRBJ1-1, with unresolved D. This CDR3 is 13 amino acids long. Trimming left V 3 bases short and J 3 bases short, with 8 bases between. CDR3 loop: CASSFRAYTEAFF. Written as DNA, the CDR3 is TGTGCCAGCAGTTTTCGGGCGTACACTGAAGCTTTCTTT.

This clonotype has a count of ten or more. The genes are TRBV5-4 and TRBJ2-7; maybe TRBD1 (5 bases). The CDR3 covers 16 residues. Trimming took off 2 bases at V and 1 base at J, with 16 bases between the two ends. CDR1 and CDR2 from the germline V gene are SGHNT and YYREEE (reference sequence). The CDR3 protein is CASSFGFDSPSYEQYF. CDR3 sequence (DNA): TGTGCCAGCAGCTTTGGGTTTGACAGCCCATCCTACGAGCAGTACTTC. The complete variable domain, with remaining parts taken from reference TRBV5-4 and TRBJ2-7, reads ETGVTQSPTHLIKTRGQQVTLRCSSQSGHNTVSWYQQALGQGPQFIFQYYREEENGRGNFPPRFSGLQFPNYSSELNVNALELDDSALYLCASSFGFDSPSYEQYFGPGTRLTVT.

The sample holds a few counts of this clonotype. The J gene is TRBJ2-5, the V gene TRBV20-1, with D maybe TRBD1 (6 bases). Trimming removed 7 bases from V and 2 bases from J, with 17 bases in between. This CDR3 is built from 14 residues. Per germline, CDR1 DFQATT and CDR2 SNEGSKA (reference sequence). This CDR3 reads CSGTVWGEQETQYF. CDR3 nucleotide sequence: TGCAGTGGGACAGTATGGGGAGAGCAAGAGACCCAGTACTTC.

This clonotype came up a few times. The chain has TRBV12-3 or TRBV12-4 and TRBJ1-1; D unresolved. V lost 3 bases and J 7 bases, leaving 6 bases between the germline ends. This CDR3 is 11 amino acids long. The CDR3 DNA is TGTGCCAGCAGTTTGGGTATTGAAGCTTTCTTT. Translated, it gives CASSLGIEAFF.